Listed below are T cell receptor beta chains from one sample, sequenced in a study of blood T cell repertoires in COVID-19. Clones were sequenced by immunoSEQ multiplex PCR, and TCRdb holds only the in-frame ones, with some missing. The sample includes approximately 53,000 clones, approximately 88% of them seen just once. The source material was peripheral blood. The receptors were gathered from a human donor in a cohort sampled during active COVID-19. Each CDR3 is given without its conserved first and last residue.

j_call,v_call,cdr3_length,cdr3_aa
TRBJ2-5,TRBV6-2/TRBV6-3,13,ASSFQGALVETQY
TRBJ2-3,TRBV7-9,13,ASSSGQGATDTQY
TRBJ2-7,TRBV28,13,ASSYPRGSSYEQY
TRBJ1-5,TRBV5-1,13,ASSLPTGNGQPQH
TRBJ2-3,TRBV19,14,ASSIRAGGPIDTQY
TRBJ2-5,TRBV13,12,ASSKDRVKETQY
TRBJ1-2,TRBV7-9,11,ASSSGEGYGYT
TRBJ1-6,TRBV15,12,ATSRGSRESPLH
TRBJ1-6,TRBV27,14,ASSFPPGQGTPPLH
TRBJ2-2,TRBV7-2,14,ASSLKGQENTGELF
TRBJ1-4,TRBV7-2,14,ASSLAEGWANEKLF
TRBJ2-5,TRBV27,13,ASTRGAGGVETQY
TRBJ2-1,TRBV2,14,ASSERGTESYNEQF
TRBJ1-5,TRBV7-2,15,ASSPIGAGMFNQPQH
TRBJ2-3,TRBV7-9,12,ASSVSQTGDTQY
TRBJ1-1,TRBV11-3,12,ASSLEGAGTEAF
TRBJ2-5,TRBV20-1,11,SASGPPQETQY
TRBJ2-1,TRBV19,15,ASTSSGGRISYNEQF
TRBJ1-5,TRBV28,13,ASSQEGAAHQPQH
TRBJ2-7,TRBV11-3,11,ASSAGSSNEQY
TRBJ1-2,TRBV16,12,ASSWGQVNYGYT
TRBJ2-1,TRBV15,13,ATSYGLGGYNEQF
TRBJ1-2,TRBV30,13,AWSDPAGVNYGYT
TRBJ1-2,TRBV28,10,ASSWTAYGYT
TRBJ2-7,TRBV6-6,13,ASSEPPGGAYEQY
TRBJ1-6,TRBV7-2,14,ASSLTGGQANAPLH
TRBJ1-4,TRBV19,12,ASRLQGRGEKLF
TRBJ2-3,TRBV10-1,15,AISIRDILTSTDTQY
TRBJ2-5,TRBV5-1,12,ASSHQDRGETQY
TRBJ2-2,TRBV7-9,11,ASSLLNTGELF
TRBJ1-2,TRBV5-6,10,ASSSLNYGYT
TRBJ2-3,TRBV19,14,ASSTQGAWGTDTQY
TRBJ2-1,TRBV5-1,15,ASSPSSLAGPYNEQF
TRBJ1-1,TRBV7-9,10,ASSLSRGEAF
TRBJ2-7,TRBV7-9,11,ASSRDSTYEQY
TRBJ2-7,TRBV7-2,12,ASSLGRGAYEQY
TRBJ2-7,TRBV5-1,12,ASSFTAGGYEQY
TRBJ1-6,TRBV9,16,ASSFGGQGLDYNSPLH
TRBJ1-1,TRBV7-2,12,ASSLTQGLGEAF
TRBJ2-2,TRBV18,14,ASSPSEVRVTGELF
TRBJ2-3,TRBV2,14,ASSGGQGQAGDTQY
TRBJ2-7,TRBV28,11,ASRTGGPYEQY